One sample yielded the 17 T cell receptor beta chains listed below, sequenced in a study of T cell responses to AZD1222 COVID-19 vaccine. Assay: immunoSEQ multiplex PCR; the TCRdb copy retains only in-frame clones and omits some. The sample holds 120,000 or so clones; roughly nine tenths are singletons and the top ten take about 5.2%. The sequencing here drew on peripheral blood, taken on day 0 of AZD1222 vaccination. The receptor source for this set is an adult in good health.

V and J are TRBV30 and TRBJ2-7, with 8 positions matching TRBD1. From germline, CDR1 is GTSNPN and CDR2 SVGIG (reference sequence). The CDR3 contains 14 residues. With V trimmed by 2 bases and J by 5 bases, 8 bases remained unmatched. The DNA for the CDR3 is TGTGCCTGGAGTCTACGGGACAGGTCCCACGAGCAGTACTTC. It yields the protein CAWSLRDRSHEQYF.

The chain links TRBV5-4 to TRBJ1-2; maybe TRBD1 (6 bases). The CDR3 is made up of 13 amino acids. Germline V gives CDR1 SGHNT, CDR2 YYREEE (reference sequence). The germline V and J ends were trimmed by 5 bases and 6 bases, with 14 bases remaining between them. In DNA form, the CDR3 reads TGTGCCAGCAGGTTACGGGACATCGATGGCTACACCTTC. This encodes CASRLRDIDGYTF.

V and J are TRBV5-6 and TRBJ1-5; a weak D match, TRBD1 (6 bases). With 4 bases removed from V and 7 bases from J, the gap between germline ends came to 12 bases. CDR3 length: 13 residues. Germline lookup yields CDR1 SGHDT and CDR2 YYEEEE. The CDR3 sequence is CASSGGGRQPQHF. CDR3 bases: TGTGCCAGCAGCGGAGGGGGACGGCAGCCCCAGCATTTT. Using reference TRBV5-6 and TRBJ1-5 for the parts outside the CDR3, the full variable domain is DAGVTQSPTHLIKTRGQQVTLRCSPKSGHDTVSWYQQALGQGPQFIFQYYEEEERQRGNFPDRFSGHQFPNYSSELNVNALLLGDSALYLCASSGGGRQPQHFGDGTRLSIL.

Written as DNA, the CDR3 is TGTGCCAGCAGCTTCGCCCTGGGTAGCTATGGCTACACCTTC. Protein: CASSFALGSYGYTF. The chain couples TRBV7-9 to TRBJ1-2, with unresolved D. The germline CDR1 and CDR2 sequences are SEHNR and FQNEAQ (reference sequence). The CDR3 is 14 amino acids. Deletions cut 3 bases from V and 4 bases from J, with 12 bases between.

V gene TRBV7-3 combines with J gene TRBJ2-2; weak D call: TRBD2 (6 bases). Trimming removed 7 bases from V and 3 bases from J, with 6 bases in between. The length of the CDR3 is 12 residues. From germline, CDR1 is SGHTA and CDR2 FQGTGA. The CDR3 sequence is CASTSDTGELFF. As DNA, the CDR3 is TGTGCCAGCACTAGCGACACCGGGGAGCTGTTTTTT.

V is TRBV27 and J is TRBJ2-1, with D hard to call. Germline V lookup: CDR1 MNHEY, CDR2 SMNVEV (reference sequence). V lost 3 bases and J 4 bases, leaving 10 bases between the germline ends. The length of the CDR3 is 14 residues. The CDR3 sequence is CASSFSLAYNEQFF. The CDR3 DNA reads as TGTGCCAGCAGTTTTAGCCTTGCTTACAATGAGCAGTTCTTC.

The chain employs TRBV19 and TRBJ1-4, with unresolved D. Germline CDR1 LNHDA, CDR2 SQIVND (reference sequence). This CDR3 has 12 residues. V was cut by 3 bases and J by 8 bases, with 7 bases left in between. CDR3 amino acids: CASSIVREKLFF. Written as DNA, the CDR3 is TGTGCCAGTAGTATTGTAAGGGAAAAACTGTTTTTT.

This clone came up once. This chain links TRBV5-1 with TRBJ2-5, with 7 bases aligning to TRBD1. CDR1 and CDR2 from the germline V gene are SGHRS and YFSETQ. The CDR3 is made up of 15 amino acids. V lost 3 bases, J lost 2 bases, and 7 bases stayed unmatched. CDR3 residues: CASSSGTDYQETQYF. The CDR3 DNA reads TGCGCCAGCAGCTCCGGGACAGACTATCAAGAGACCCAGTACTTC.

The CDR3 loop is CASSLSYEQYF. As DNA, the CDR3 is TGTGCCAGCTCCCTCTCCTACGAGCAGTACTTC. The V call is TRBV18, the J call TRBJ2-7; D unresolved. The CDR3 is 11 residues long. Germline V gene sequence: CDR1 KGHSH, CDR2 LQKENI. Trimming cost V 6 bases and J 0 bases, with 3 bases left between them.

This chain links TRBV30 with TRBJ1-4; D uncertain. V was shortened by 2 bases and J by 5 bases, with 9 bases between the two germline ends. In germline, CDR1 is GTSNPN, CDR2 SVGIG (reference sequence). The CDR3 contains 13 residues. CDR3 region: CAWSTQTNEKLFF. The CDR3 DNA follows: TGTGCCTGGAGTACTCAAACAAATGAAAAACTGTTTTTT.

The chain carries TRBV6-1 and TRBJ2-7; D gene uncertain. CDR1 is MNHNS and CDR2 is SASEGT in the germline V gene. The CDR3 runs to 11 residues. V was shortened by 5 bases and J by 6 bases, with 8 bases between the two germline ends. The CDR3 DNA follows: TGTGCCAGCAGTACCCTCTTCGAGCAGTACTTC. Translating gives CASSTLFEQYF.

This chain uses TRBV15 with TRBJ1-5, with TRBD1 identical over 9 bases. CDR1 and CDR2 from the germline V gene are LNHNV and YYDKDF (reference sequence). This CDR3 is built from 16 residues. Germline trimming cut 9 bases from V and 3 bases from J; bases unmatched to any gene: 12. CDR3 region: CATSGFGTGSNQPQHF. CDR3 in DNA: TGTGCCACAAGTGGCTTCGGGACAGGGTCCAATCAGCCCCAGCATTTT.

This clone was seen more than once but under ten times. The chain employs TRBV6-1 and TRBJ1-2; 11 bases map to TRBD1. This CDR3 is 19 amino acids long. With V trimmed by 0 bases and J by 2 bases, 11 bases remained unmatched. Per the germline V gene, CDR1 is MNHNS and CDR2 is SASEGT. In DNA, the CDR3 is TGTGCCAGCAGTGAAGCTGGACAGGGGGCTAGTTCACGCAACTATGGCTACACCTTC. Its translation: CASSEAGQGASSRNYGYTF.

This clone appeared once. J is TRBJ1-5 and V is TRBV7-9; D perhaps matches TRBD1 (5 bases). Trimming took 6 bases from V and 6 from J, leaving 9 bases between them. The CDR3 has 12 residues. From germline, CDR1 is SEHNR and CDR2 FQNEAQ (reference sequence). The DNA for the CDR3 is TGTGCCAGCAGTGACGGGGGTCAGCCCCAGCATTTT. Translated: CASSDGGQPQHF. The whole variable domain, filled in from reference TRBV7-9 and TRBJ1-5, reads DTGVSQNPRHKITKRGQNVTFRCDPISEHNRLYWYRQTLGQGPEFLTYFQNEAQLEKSRLLSDRFSAERPKGSFSTLEIQRTEQGDSAMYLCASSDGGQPQHFGDGTRLSIL.

The V call is TRBV5-8, the J call TRBJ2-2; D is undetermined. The CDR3 length is 13 residues. The germline gives CDR1 SGHTS, CDR2 YDEGEE. Trimming pared 1 base from V and 7 bases from J, leaving 8 bases between. The CDR3 nucleotides read TGTGCCAGCAGCTTGTGGCCGTACGGGGAGCTGTTTTTT. It specifies CASSLWPYGELFF.

As regards this clone: One junction end disagrees with the germline gene, perhaps due to a read error. V gene TRBV5-1 combines with J gene TRBJ1-2; D gene ambiguous. CDR1 is SGHRS, CDR2 YFSETQ, per germline. The CDR3 loop spans 14 amino acids. CDR3 sequence: CASSLEVAPYDYTF. The DNA of the CDR3 is TGCGCCAGCAGCCTTGAGGTCGCCCCCTATGACTACACCTTC.

The chain combines TRBV19 with TRBJ2-2; TRBD1 aligns across 9 bases. From germline, CDR1 is LNHDA and CDR2 SQIVND (reference sequence). The CDR3 is 18 amino acids. V trimming: 4 bases; J trimming: 3 bases; junction bases outside the gene matches: 12. The CDR3 here is CASSTLTDRGTYTGELFF. DNA of the CDR3: TGTGCCAGTAGTACCCTGACGGACAGGGGAACATACACCGGGGAGCTGTTTTTT.